These 4 T cell receptor beta chains were sequenced from one sample in a study of blood T cells in healthy people across ages. The second PCR ran 7 to 11 cycles with a sample-barcoded 5' primer and J-beta primers. TCRdb re-derived calls from the 5' RACE reads in MiXCR, one entry per CDR3 protein. The sample includes hundreds of thousands of distinct CDR3 sequences, 45% to 70% of them seen just once. The specimen sequenced was blood. Receptors originate from a man between 35 and 55 years old in good health.

V gene TRBV11-3 combines with J gene TRBJ2-7; the D gene is possibly TRBD2 (5 bases). The length of the CDR3 is 12 residues. CDR1 is SGHNT and CDR2 is YENEEA in the germline V gene. V lost 3 bases, J lost 7 bases, and 10 bases lay in between. The CDR3 reads CASSLDSWEQYF. The CDR3 DNA reads TGTGCCAGCAGCTTGGACTCTTGGGAGCAGTACTTC.

This clonotype has only one observation. The CDR3 sequence: CASSFIDRVSGANVLTF. CDR3 DNA sequence: TGTGCCAGCAGTTTTATTGACAGGGTCTCTGGGGCCAACGTCCTGACTTTC. The chain is built from TRBV12-3 or TRBV12-4 and TRBJ2-6; 7 bases are shared with TRBD1. The V segment lost 3 bases and the J segment 0 bases; nucleotides outside the gene matches: 5. CDR3 length: 17 amino acids.

The chain uses TRBV5-1 and TRBJ1-2; D is possibly TRBD1 (6 bases). The length of the CDR3 is 13 residues. CDR1 and CDR2 from the germline V gene are SGHRS and YFSETQ. V gave up 0 bases and J gave up 11 bases, with 14 bases separating them. The CDR3 loop is CASSLGTRGWYTF. In DNA form, the CDR3 reads TGCGCCAGCAGCTTGGGAACCAGGGGTTGGTACACCTTC.

This clonotype was seen a few times. The chain combines TRBV7-2 with TRBJ2-3; D not resolved. The CDR3 extends over 17 amino acids. Trimming left V 6 bases short and J 3 bases short, with 22 bases between. Looked up from germline, CDR1 is SGHTA and CDR2 is FQGNSA. The CDR3 region has the DNA TGTGCCAGCAGGGCCGGAGTTAGATATGTAGGAACAGATACGCAGTATTTT. Its translation: CASRAGVRYVGTDTQYF.